The 23 T cell receptor beta chains given below trace back to one sample, sequenced in a study of cytotoxic CD8 clonotypes in ibrutinib-treated CLL. This table comes from immunoSEQ multiplex PCR, and its TCRdb copy is limited to in-frame clones, with some not included. The sample holds about 300,000 clones, 65% to 85% seen once. Sequencing used PBMCs, obtained at disease progression, from a patient treated with ibrutinib. Receptors originate from a human donor with chronic lymphocytic leukemia.

This clone was observed a single time. The genes are TRBV7-2 and TRBJ2-1; the D is unclear. Germline V gene sequence: CDR1 SGHTA, CDR2 FQGNSA. This CDR3 has 14 residues. Trimming cost V 5 bases and J 1 base, with 9 bases left between them. CDR3 residues: CASSPGGSYNEQFF. CDR3 nucleotide sequence: TGTGCCAGCAGCCCGGGTGGGTCCTACAATGAGCAGTTCTTC.

Comment on this clone: The same CDR3 arises from other DNA sequences in this sample as well. The rearrangement uses TRBV5-1 and TRBJ2-5; D remains ambiguous. Trimming shortened V by 3 bases and J by 2 bases, and 2 bases separated the two germline ends. The CDR3 contains 11 residues. Germline CDR1 and CDR2: SGHRS and YFSETQ. CDR3 amino acids: CASSSQETQYF. Here the CDR3 DNA reads TGCGCCAGCAGCTCTCAAGAGACCCAGTACTTC.

The rearrangement links TRBV9 to TRBJ1-1; D gene uncertain. From germline, CDR1 is SGDLS and CDR2 YYNGEE. The CDR3 has 13 residues. Trimming left V 2 bases short and J 1 base short, with 6 bases between. The CDR3 region has the DNA TGTGCCAGCAGCGTGCGACAGAACACTGAAGCTTTCTTT. Its protein product is CASSVRQNTEAFF.

The table lists this clone with a count of one. J is TRBJ2-7 and V is TRBV28; D may be TRBD1 (5 bases). This CDR3 is 15 amino acids long. Germline V CDR1 and CDR2: MDHEN, SYDVKM. The ends were cut back, 5 bases at V and 7 bases at J, with 21 bases in the middle. The CDR3 DNA sequence: TGTGCCAGCAGTCCTGTTCGGCGTCAGGGCCGGGAGCAGTACTTC. Protein: CASSPVRRQGREQYF.

This clone has more than one count but fewer than ten. The chain couples TRBV4-1 to TRBJ1-2; 8 nucleotides agree with TRBD1. The germline CDR1 and CDR2 sequences are MGHRA and YSYEKL. The V gene end was trimmed by 0 bases and the J gene end by 5 bases; junction bases not matched to a gene: 5. This CDR3 is 15 amino acids long. This chain's CDR3 is CASSQEWTGLYGYTF. In nucleotides, the CDR3 is TGCGCCAGCAGCCAAGAGTGGACAGGGTTGTATGGCTACACCTTC.

V is TRBV23-1 and J is TRBJ1-2; D remains ambiguous. TRBV23-1 is flagged as an ORF with uncertain function. This CDR3 comprises 11 residues. V lost 10 bases, J lost 6 bases, and 12 bases lay in between. CDR3 protein: CATPRGNGYTF. In DNA form, the CDR3 reads TGCGCCACCCCGAGAGGGAATGGCTACACCTTC.

The V call is TRBV9, the J call TRBJ1-2, with a weak D call TRBD1 (5 bases). There are 20 residues in the CDR3. Trimming cost V 0 bases and J 6 bases, with 30 bases left between them. CDR1 is SGDLS and CDR2 is YYNGEE in the germline V gene. Here the CDR3 DNA reads TGTGCCAGCAGCGTAGTTGCCGCCCGGCGGGTTAGGGGTCAGGGAAATGGCTACACCTTC. Its protein product is CASSVVAARRVRGQGNGYTF.

This chain uses TRBV5-1 with TRBJ2-7; 12 nucleotides line up with TRBD2. With 0 bases clipped from V and 7 bases from J, the junction kept 5 bases outside the gene matches. The CDR3 is made up of 15 amino acids. Germline-derived CDR1 and CDR2 are SGHRS and YFSETQ. CDR3 DNA sequence: TGCGCCAGCAGCTTGGCCTCCGGGACTAGCGGGGAGCAGTACTTC. As protein: CASSLASGTSGEQYF.

This chain uses TRBV11-2 with TRBJ2-7; D may be TRBD1 (5 bases). The CDR3 has 14 residues. The V end was cut by 4 bases, the J end by 3 bases, with 13 bases between. Germline V gene lookup returns CDR1 SGHAT and CDR2 FQNNGV. The CDR3 nucleotides read TGTGCCAGCAGCTGGGGCGTCAACCTCTACGAGCAGTACTTC. It yields the protein CASSWGVNLYEQYF.

The V gene is TRBV7-8, the J gene TRBJ2-1, with 8 positions matching TRBD2. J lost 4 bases, V lost 4 bases, and 9 bases had no gene match. The germline gives CDR1 SGHVS, CDR2 FQNEAQ. There are 16 residues in the CDR3. The CDR3 DNA reads as TGTGCCAGCAGCTACGTCGGGGGGGTCGTTTACAATGAGCAGTTCTTC. Protein: CASSYVGGVVYNEQFF.

V is TRBV9 and J is TRBJ1-4; 7 bases are shared with TRBD1. CDR3 length equals 16 residues. The ends lost 3 bases at V and 4 bases at J; junction bases unmatched: 9. CDR1 and CDR2 from the germline V gene are SGDLS and YYNGEE. The CDR3 DNA is TGTGCCAGCAGCGGTATGAAGGGGGCTCTTAATGAAAAACTGTTTTTT. Its translation is CASSGMKGALNEKLFF.

The chain carries TRBV4-1 and TRBJ2-7; TRBD2 aligns across 8 bases. This CDR3 is 13 amino acids long. V shed 0 bases and J 12 bases; nucleotides not matched to a gene: 7. Germline lookup yields CDR1 MGHRA and CDR2 YSYEKL. The CDR3 DNA follows: TGCGCCAGCAGCCAAGATGGACTAGCAAGGCTGTACTTC. It yields the protein CASSQDGLARLYF.

The V call is TRBV27, the J call TRBJ2-7; a possible D gene is TRBD1 (6 bases). The CDR3 extends over 16 amino acids. V was cut by 5 bases and J by 6 bases, with 23 bases left in between. Looked up from germline, CDR1 is MNHEY and CDR2 is SMNVEV (reference sequence). In nucleotides, the CDR3 is TGTGCCAGCAGTCCATTAAACAGGGTCCTCATTTTCGAGCAGTACTTC. This translates into CASSPLNRVLIFEQYF.

The chain recombines TRBV27 with TRBJ2-1; D perhaps matches TRBD2 (6 bases). The CDR3 spans 15 residues. With 5 bases removed from V and 3 bases from J, the gap between germline ends came to 14 bases. Germline V gene data show CDR1 as MNHEY and CDR2 as SMNVEV (reference sequence). Here the CDR3 DNA reads TGTGCCAGCAGTCTCATCCGGGGAGGCTACAATGAGCAGTTCTTC. This codes for CASSLIRGGYNEQFF.

The chain carries TRBV5-6 and TRBJ2-7; D call uncertain. V shed 0 bases and J shed 2 bases, with 6 bases lying between them. Germline-derived CDR1 and CDR2 are SGHDT and YYEEEE. The CDR3 is made up of 13 amino acids. The CDR3 DNA is TGTGCCAGCAGCTTGGGAGGAACCTACGAGCAGTACTTC. Its protein is CASSLGGTYEQYF.

This sequence joins TRBV10-3 and TRBJ2-7; 11 bases agree with TRBD1. The CDR3 has 14 residues. J gave up 3 bases and V 4 bases, and 2 bases lay outside the gene matches. Germline V lookup: CDR1 ENHRY, CDR2 SYGVKD. For the CDR3, the DNA is TGTGCCATCAGTGGGACAGGGGGCAGCTACGAGCAGTACTTC. Translated: CAISGTGGSYEQYF.

J is TRBJ1-1 and V is TRBV6-1, with a possible D match to TRBD1 (5 bases). The germline CDR1 and CDR2 sequences are MNHNS and SASEGT. The CDR3 covers 14 residues. Trimming removed 6 bases from V and 5 bases from J, with 16 bases in between. The CDR3 nucleotides are TGTGCCAGCAGGACCCGGGGGGGGTTAACTGAAGCTTTCTTT. Its translation is CASRTRGGLTEAFF.

The chain employs TRBV7-3 and TRBJ2-1; D tentatively fits TRBD1 or TRBD2 (5 bases each). The CDR3 runs to 15 residues. CDR1 and CDR2 (germline): SGHTA, FQGTGA. The V end lost 2 bases, the J end lost 6 bases, and 14 bases lay between the germline ends. In nucleotides, the CDR3 is TGTGCCAGCAGCTTAGGTGGGGGTCCCCCCAATGAGCAGTTCTTC. It translates to CASSLGGGPPNEQFF.

J is TRBJ2-2 and V is TRBV11-2, with 9 positions matching TRBD2. In germline, CDR1 is SGHAT, CDR2 FQNNGV. J was trimmed by 0 bases and V by 5 bases; bases with no gene match: 7. This CDR3 spans 17 amino acids. The CDR3 is CASSIGGLAANTGELFF. The CDR3 DNA reads TGTGCCAGCAGCATAGGGGGACTAGCTGCGAACACCGGGGAGCTGTTTTTT.

The chain links TRBV5-1 to TRBJ2-1; D is unclear. The germline V and J ends were trimmed by 0 bases and 10 bases, with 11 bases remaining between them. CDR3 length equals 13 residues. Per germline, CDR1 SGHRS and CDR2 YFSETQ. CDR3 sequence: CASSLGWGYEQFF. CDR3 bases: TGCGCCAGCAGCTTGGGTTGGGGATACGAGCAGTTCTTC.

The chain uses TRBV7-7 and TRBJ2-3, with TRBD1 identical over 8 bases. V lost 4 bases to trimming and J lost 7 bases; unmatched junction nucleotides: 4. This CDR3 comprises 13 residues. Germline loops: CDR1 SSHAT, CDR2 FNYEAQ (reference sequence). The CDR3 nucleotides are TGTGCCAGCAGCTATCGGACAGGGTATACGCAGTATTTT. It specifies CASSYRTGYTQYF.

The V gene is TRBV5-1, the J gene TRBJ2-1; D tentatively fits TRBD1 or TRBD2 (5 bases each). V was trimmed by 0 bases and J by 8 bases, leaving 9 bases between them. This CDR3 has 13 residues. Germline V lookup: CDR1 SGHRS, CDR2 YFSETQ. The CDR3 loop reads CASSLGDADEQFF. CDR3 coding DNA: TGCGCCAGCAGCTTGGGGGACGCGGATGAGCAGTTCTTC.

This clone was seen just once. The CDR3 DNA follows: TGTGCCAGCAGCGTAGGGGCTAGCGGGACTTACGAGCAGTACTTC. This gives the protein CASSVGASGTYEQYF. The chain joins TRBV9 to TRBJ2-7, with TRBD2 matching over 9 bases. The CDR3 extends over 15 amino acids. Germline V gene sequence: CDR1 SGDLS, CDR2 YYNGEE. V was clipped by 0 bases and J by 4 bases; unmatched bases: 5.